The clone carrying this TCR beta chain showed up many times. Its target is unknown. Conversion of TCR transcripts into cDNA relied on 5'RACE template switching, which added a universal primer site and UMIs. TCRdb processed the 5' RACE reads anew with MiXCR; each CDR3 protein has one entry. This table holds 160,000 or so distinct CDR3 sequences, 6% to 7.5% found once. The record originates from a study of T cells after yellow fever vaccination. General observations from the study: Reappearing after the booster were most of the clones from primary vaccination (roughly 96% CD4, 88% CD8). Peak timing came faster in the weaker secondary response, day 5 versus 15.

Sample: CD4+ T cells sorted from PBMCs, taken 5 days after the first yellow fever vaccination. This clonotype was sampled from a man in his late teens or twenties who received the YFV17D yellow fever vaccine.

The CDR3 sequence: CASSQVARDGLADTQYF. The CDR3 DNA reads as TGTGCCAGCAGCCAAGTAGCGAGGGATGGATTGGCAGATACGCAGTATTTT. The V call is TRBV4-2, the J call TRBJ2-3, with D maybe TRBD2 (5 bases). The CDR3 loop spans 17 amino acids. V was trimmed by 1 base and J by 4 bases, leaving 18 bases between them. Germline values: CDR1 LGHNA, CDR2 YNFKEQ.